This entry lists 29 T cell receptor beta chains sequenced from one sample in a study of CD4 T cells in relation to SARS-CoV-2 and coronaviruses. The assay was immunoSEQ multiplex PCR, and TCRdb's table has in-frame clones only and misses some. Of some 68,000 clones listed, approximately 93% are singletons. Unexposed donor CD4+ T cells date from about 2011-2019, before the COVID-19 pandemic. Material: naive CD4+ T cells from PBMCs. Subset in this sample: naive CD4+ T cells isolated by negative enrichment. These receptors all come from a human donor in good health.

In the case of this clone: The sample has other DNA sequences that encode this CDR3 too. The chain employs TRBV5-1 and TRBJ1-1, with 7 bases that match TRBD1. Germline lookup yields CDR1 SGHRS and CDR2 YFSETQ. The CDR3 totals 13 residues. V was clipped by 4 bases and J by 4 bases; unmatched bases: 4. The CDR3 region is CASSLQGGTEAFF. DNA of the CDR3: TGCGCCAGCAGCCTGCAGGGGGGCACTGAAGCTTTCTTT.

The chain uses TRBV5-4 and TRBJ1-2, with D unclear. Germline-derived CDR1 and CDR2 are SGHNT and YYREEE (reference sequence). V lost 0 bases and J lost 4, with 13 bases in between. The CDR3 spans 15 residues. The CDR3 loop reads CASSLAEGATYGYTF. CDR3 sequence (DNA): TGTGCCAGCAGCTTGGCCGAGGGAGCAACCTATGGCTACACCTTC.

The chain has TRBV30 and TRBJ1-3; 7 bases match TRBD1. Looked up from germline, CDR1 is GTSNPN and CDR2 is SVGIG (reference sequence). This CDR3 has 16 residues. V lost 3 bases and J lost 0; bases outside the gene matches: 8. This chain's CDR3 is CAWSLGQMNSGNTIYF. CDR3 coding DNA: TGTGCCTGGAGCCTGGGACAGATGAACTCTGGAAACACCATATATTTT.

The rearrangement links TRBV5-4 to TRBJ2-7; 12 bases fit TRBD2. The V gene's germline CDR1 is SGHNT and CDR2 YYREEE (reference sequence). The CDR3 is made up of 17 amino acids. V gave up 0 bases and J gave up 2 bases; unmatched junction bases: 6. As DNA, the CDR3 is TGTGCCAGCAGCTTGGCTAGCGGGGGGGCCGGGGCCTACGAGCAGTACTTC. It specifies CASSLASGGAGAYEQYF.

This chain joins TRBV29-1 and TRBJ2-1; 7 positions match TRBD2. This CDR3 comprises 12 residues. CDR1 SQVTM and CDR2 ANQGSEA come from the germline V gene. V gave up 4 bases and J gave up 4 bases; unmatched junction bases: 1. CDR3 protein: CSVGGGYNEQFF. Written as DNA, the CDR3 is TGCAGCGTTGGCGGGGGATACAATGAGCAGTTCTTC.

This clone is a singleton in its sample. This CDR3 reads CASSLSQGYYEQYF. CDR3 nucleotides: TGTGCCAGCAGTTTATCCCAGGGTTACTACGAGCAGTACTTC. The chain couples TRBV28 to TRBJ2-7; perhaps TRBD1 as D (5 bases). The CDR3 runs to 14 residues. Trimming took off 1 base at V and 3 bases at J, with 10 bases between the two ends. Germline values: CDR1 MDHEN, CDR2 SYDVKM.

The chain links TRBV2 to TRBJ1-5, with no clear D. V shed 8 bases and J shed 6 bases, with 8 bases lying between them. Germline lookup yields CDR1 SNHLY and CDR2 FYNNEI. This CDR3 is built from 11 residues. Here the CDR3 reads CASRRFQPQHF. CDR3 nucleotides: TGTGCCAGCCGCCGATTTCAGCCCCAGCATTTT.

This clone showed up just a few times. The gene calls are TRBV7-9 and TRBJ1-5; no firm D call. Germline CDR1 and CDR2: SEHNR and FQNEAQ (reference sequence). The CDR3 extends over 13 amino acids. V lost 1 base and J lost 1, with 2 bases in between. The CDR3 DNA sequence: TGTGCCAGCAGCTTAGAAAGCAATCAGCCCCAGCATTTT. Its translation: CASSLESNQPQHF.

The chain employs TRBV4-2 and TRBJ1-4; 7 positions match TRBD1. Germline lookup yields CDR1 LGHNA and CDR2 YNFKEQ. V shed 4 bases and J 0 bases; nucleotides not matched to a gene: 5. The CDR3 sequence is 16 residues long. Written as DNA, the CDR3 is TGTGCCAGCAGCCCAAGGACAGGTACAACTAATGAAAAACTGTTTTTT. Its translation is CASSPRTGTTNEKLFF.

The chain has TRBV19 and TRBJ1-2; D is undetermined. V was shortened by 8 bases and J by 1 base, with 5 bases between the two germline ends. CDR3 length: 11 amino acids. From germline, CDR1 is LNHDA and CDR2 SQIVND (reference sequence). The CDR3 spells CASEVNYGYTF. The DNA of the CDR3 is TGTGCCAGTGAGGTTAACTATGGCTACACCTTC.

This clone was counted once. The V call is TRBV7-9, the J call TRBJ2-3; 11 bases are shared with TRBD2. V was clipped by 0 bases and J by 5 bases; unmatched bases: 1. This CDR3 is built from 15 residues. Germline values: CDR1 SEHNR, CDR2 FQNEAQ (reference sequence). The CDR3 sequence: CASSLASGGGDTQYF. DNA for the CDR3: TGTGCCAGCAGCTTAGCTAGCGGGGGGGGAGATACGCAGTATTTT.

V is TRBV10-3 and J is TRBJ1-2; 8 nucleotides agree with TRBD1. Germline CDR1 and CDR2: ENHRY and SYGVKD. Trimming at V came to 10 bases and at J to 1 base, leaving 11 bases not matched to a gene. The CDR3 extends over 15 amino acids. In nucleotides, the CDR3 is TGTGCCACCCGACAGGGGCTCTTGAATAACTATGGCTACACCTTC. Residues: CATRQGLLNNYGYTF.

The chain has TRBV7-9 and TRBJ2-1; the D is unclear. With 5 bases removed from V and 0 bases from J, the gap between germline ends came to 5 bases. This CDR3 contains 13 residues. From germline, CDR1 is SEHNR and CDR2 FQNEAQ (reference sequence). The CDR3: CASSVNSYNEQFF. The DNA of the CDR3 is TGTGCCAGCAGCGTAAACTCCTACAATGAGCAGTTCTTC.

The rearrangement uses TRBV7-2 and TRBJ2-3; D is perhaps TRBD1 (5 bases). Germline V gene lookup returns CDR1 SGHTA and CDR2 FQGNSA. The ends were cut back, 5 bases at V and 6 bases at J, with 15 bases in the middle. This CDR3 has 14 residues. DNA for the CDR3: TGTGCCAGCAGCGAAACAGGTAGCAGGGATACGCAGTATTTT. Amino acid sequence: CASSETGSRDTQYF.

This chain joins TRBV5-4 and TRBJ2-5, with 9 positions matching TRBD2. Germline CDR1 is SGHNT and CDR2 is YYREEE (reference sequence). With 6 bases clipped from V and 5 bases from J, the junction kept 17 bases outside the gene matches. This CDR3 is 17 amino acids long. The CDR3: CASKRRGGGVGRETQYF. In nucleotides, the CDR3 is TGTGCCAGCAAAAGGCGGGGGGGAGGCGTCGGTAGGGAGACCCAGTACTTC.

V is TRBV28 and J is TRBJ1-5; perhaps TRBD1 as D (5 bases). CDR1 MDHEN and CDR2 SYDVKM come from the germline V gene. This CDR3 is 15 amino acids long. Trimming removed 8 bases from V and 2 bases from J, with 16 bases in between. The CDR3 DNA reads TGTGCCAGCGCCATCAGGGCGAGAGGCAATCAGCCCCAGCATTTT. This translates into CASAIRARGNQPQHF.

The rearrangement uses TRBV25-1 and TRBJ1-4; D is undetermined. Per the germline V gene, CDR1 is MGHDK and CDR2 is SYGVNS. The CDR3 is made up of 11 amino acids. V shed 6 bases and J shed 11 bases, with 10 bases lying between them. CDR3 region: CASSLTGKLFF. The CDR3 nucleotides read TGTGCCAGCAGCCTCACGGGGAAACTGTTTTTT.

The chain recombines TRBV6-5 with TRBJ2-5; 7 bases map to TRBD2. The germline V gene encodes CDR1 MNHEY and CDR2 SVGAGI. This CDR3 is built from 13 residues. J lost 0 bases, V lost 7 bases, and 2 bases had no gene match. Here the CDR3 DNA reads TGTGCCAGCATCGGGACTAACCAAGAGACCCAGTACTTC. This codes for CASIGTNQETQYF.

The CDR3: CASGLGLAGGTDTQYF. In nucleotides, the CDR3 is TGTGCTAGTGGTTTGGGACTAGCGGGGGGGACAGATACGCAGTATTTT. This chain links TRBV12-5 with TRBJ2-3; 14 bases align to TRBD2. Germline CDR1 and CDR2: LGHNT and FRNRAP. The V and J ends lost 1 base and 3 bases, in that order; junction bases with no gene match: 0. CDR3 size: 16 residues.

J is TRBJ1-5 and V is TRBV12-3 or TRBV12-4; D is unclear. CDR3 length: 12 residues. Trimming removed 5 bases at V and 9 bases at J, with 11 bases between. CDR3 in DNA: TGTGCCAGCAGTCCGGTGGCCGGGCCCCAGCATTTT. Its translation: CASSPVAGPQHF.

V gene TRBV13 combines with J gene TRBJ2-4, with TRBD1 as a possible D gene (7 bases). Germline V gene lookup returns CDR1 PRHDT and CDR2 FYEKMQ (reference sequence). V dropped 6 bases and J dropped 6 bases, with 12 bases sitting between them. The length of the CDR3 is 13 residues. CDR3 region: CASRQQGGNIQYF. In DNA, the CDR3 is TGTGCCAGCAGACAGCAGGGGGGAAACATTCAGTACTTC. Variable domain in full (rest from reference TRBV13 and TRBJ2-4): AAGVIQSPRHLIKEKRETATLKCYPIPRHDTVYWYQQGPGQDPQFLISFYEKMQSDKGSIPDRFSAQQFSDYHSELNMSSLELGDSALYFCASRQQGGNIQYFGAGTRLSVL.

The chain has TRBV13 and TRBJ2-6; possible D gene TRBD2, 5 bases. Trimming stripped 3 bases from V and 0 bases from J, with 6 bases between. This CDR3 region has 15 residues. The germline CDR1 and CDR2 sequences are PRHDT and FYEKMQ (reference sequence). The CDR3 spells CASSLGVSGANVLTF. The CDR3 bases are TGTGCCAGCAGCTTGGGAGTCTCTGGGGCCAACGTCCTGACTTTC.

The rearrangement uses TRBV5-1 and TRBJ2-2, with D perhaps TRBD1 (5 bases). The length of the CDR3 is 14 residues. CDR1 is SGHRS, CDR2 YFSETQ, per germline. V was pared by 6 bases and J by 2 bases, with 11 bases between. Here the CDR3 reads CASTDTINTGELFF. The CDR3 DNA reads TGCGCCAGCACGGACACAATAAACACCGGGGAGCTGTTTTTT.

The chain couples TRBV3-1 (or the pseudogene TRBV3-2) to TRBJ1-4; D is perhaps TRBD1 (5 bases). Trimming pared 5 bases from V and 4 bases from J, leaving 11 bases between. The CDR3 sequence is 14 residues long. Germline-derived CDR1 and CDR2 are LGHDT and YNNKEL (reference sequence). DNA of the CDR3: TGTGCCAGCAGCGACCTAGGGGTTAATGAAAAACTGTTTTTT. Its translation: CASSDLGVNEKLFF.

This chain links TRBV10-1 with TRBJ2-3; no firm D call. The CDR3 spans 13 residues. Germline lookup yields CDR1 WNHNN and CDR2 SYGVQD (reference sequence). V lost 0 bases to trimming and J lost 1 base, with 2 bases between them. DNA of the CDR3: TGCGCCAGCAGTGAGTCTGGCACAGATACGCAGTATTTT. Translating it yields CASSESGTDTQYF.

The V and J genes are TRBV3-1 (or the pseudogene TRBV3-2) and TRBJ2-7; D unclear. Trimming removed 1 base from V and 0 bases from J, with 13 bases in between. CDR1 is LGHDT, CDR2 YNNKEL, per germline (reference sequence). The CDR3 sequence is 16 residues long. The CDR3 loop is CASSQGTGQSSYEQYF. For the CDR3, the DNA is TGTGCCAGCAGCCAAGGGACGGGTCAAAGCTCCTACGAGCAGTACTTC.

The CDR3 DNA is TGTGCCAGCATCCTTGACCCAGGGGGGGATGGCTACACCTTC. Residues: CASILDPGGDGYTF. The chain recombines TRBV6-5 with TRBJ1-2, with 7 bases matching TRBD1. The V and J ends lost 7 bases and 6 bases, in that order; junction bases with no gene match: 11. Germline CDR1 is MNHEY and CDR2 is SVGAGI. This CDR3 spans 14 amino acids.

This clone was observed once. This sequence joins TRBV24-1 and TRBJ2-4; D is uncertain. Looked up from germline, CDR1 is KGHDR and CDR2 is SFDVKD. Trimming cost V 5 bases and J 5 bases, with 9 bases left between them. This CDR3 region has 13 residues. Written as DNA, the CDR3 is TGTGCCACCAGTGCGGGTTGGGAAAACATTCAGTACTTC. Translating gives CATSAGWENIQYF.

The V and J genes are TRBV7-2 and TRBJ2-7; D remains ambiguous. With 5 bases removed from V and 6 bases from J, the gap between germline ends came to 14 bases. The CDR3 extends over 13 amino acids. Germline loops: CDR1 SGHTA, CDR2 FQGNSA. CDR3 sequence: CASSPGPGSEQYF. The CDR3 coding sequence is TGTGCCAGCAGCCCCGGCCCAGGAAGCGAGCAGTACTTC.